The T cell receptor beta chain under discussion was sequenced for a study of cytomegalovirus exposure and HLA in healthy donors. Study-wide findings and caveats: Within the data, a cluster of highly shared sequence variants was likely a sequencing artifact. Usually a TCR sequence was rare, but some public TCRs were found in many donors.

The PCR had 60 Vbeta and 13 Jbeta primers. Per the original data handling: In a later analysis, the count reached 82 million or so unique TCR beta chains, with roughly 12 million shared. Sequencing was performed with immunoSEQ multiplex PCR; in TCRdb, only in-frame clones are kept and a portion is missing. V, J and clone size are taken as reported in that table, and D and trimming were inferred from the DNA itself. Among roughly 100,000 clones listed, under 80% were seen once. On this clone itself: Its antigen is as yet unknown.

With 6 bases removed from V and 3 bases from J, the gap between germline ends came to 12 bases. Germline loops: CDR1 SGHAT, CDR2 FQNNGV. This CDR3 is built from 13 residues. The V gene is TRBV11-2, the J gene TRBJ2-7; D ambiguous. Sequencing was performed on PBMCs. The clonotype was recovered from a woman aged 18-35 years in good health and CMV-seropositive. The CDR3 loop is CASRGYQVYEQYF. The CDR3 region has the DNA TGTGCCAGCAGGGGTTACCAGGTCTACGAGCAGTACTTC. The full variable domain, with the rest looked up from reference TRBV11-2 and TRBJ2-7, is EAGVAQSPRYKIIEKRQSVAFWCNPISGHATLYWYQQILGQGPKLLIQFQNNGVVDDSQLPKDRFSAERLKGVDSTLKIQPAKLEDSAVYLCASRGYQVYEQYFGPGTRLTVT.